This T cell receptor beta chain comes out of a study of PD-1 blockade in classical Hodgkin lymphoma. Germline V CDR1 and CDR2: MNHNY, SVGAGI (reference sequence). Deletions cut 0 bases from V and 5 bases from J, with 8 bases between. The CDR3 consists of 14 residues. This clone has only one observation. Some clones are missing from TCRdb's copy, which holds only in-frame ones; the method was immunoSEQ multiplex PCR. The sample contains around 35,000 clones, 70% to 90% of which appear only once. Brentuximab vedotin exposure varied, and every patient relapsed after autologous stem cell transplantation. The chain has TRBV6-6 and TRBJ2-1; no firm D call. The sample was peripheral blood mononuclear cells (PBMCs), taken before the second cycle of nivolumab. This receptor was obtained from a human donor with classical Hodgkin lymphoma. The CDR3 region is CASSYSPGNNEQFF. The CDR3 nucleotides are TGTGCCAGCAGTTACTCGCCGGGTAACAATGAGCAGTTCTTC.